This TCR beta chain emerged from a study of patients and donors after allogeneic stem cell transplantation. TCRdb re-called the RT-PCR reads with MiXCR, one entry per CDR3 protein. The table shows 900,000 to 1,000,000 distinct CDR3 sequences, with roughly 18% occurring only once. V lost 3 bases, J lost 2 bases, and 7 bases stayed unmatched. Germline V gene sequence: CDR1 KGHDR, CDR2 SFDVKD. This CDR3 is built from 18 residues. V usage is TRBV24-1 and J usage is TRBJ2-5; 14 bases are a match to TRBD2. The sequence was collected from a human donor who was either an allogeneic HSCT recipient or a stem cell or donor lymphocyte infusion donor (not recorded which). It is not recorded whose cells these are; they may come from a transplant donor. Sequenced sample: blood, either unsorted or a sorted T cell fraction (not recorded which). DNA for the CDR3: TGTGCCACCAGTGATACCATGGGACTAGCGGGGGTACAAGAGACCCAGTACTTC. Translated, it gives CATSDTMGLAGVQETQYF.